The clone carrying this T cell receptor beta chain showed up just once. Antigen unknown. In the same sample, other DNA sequences code for this CDR3. These data come from a study of shared clonotypes between healthy human individuals. The V and J ends lost 2 bases and 0 bases, in that order; junction bases with no gene match: 2. This CDR3 comprises 14 residues. Germline V gene data show CDR1 as SGDLS and CDR2 as YYNGEE. Study results and caveats: The expectation was that sequencing depth would affect clonotype sharing among donors.

When replicate PCRs were run on sorted subsets, they used approximately 0.2 ug DNA, 30,000 to 35,000 T cell genomes. Profiling relied on immunoSEQ multiplex PCR, and the TCRdb table lists in-frame clones only, not all of them. Of around 1.6 million clones in the sample, 95% to 99% are singletons; the top ten hold roughly 0.45%. Sequencing was done on a sample of naive CD4+ T cells sorted from blood. Subset described: CD45RA+ positively selected. This chain joins TRBV9 and TRBJ2-7; 7 nucleotides line up with TRBD2. This receptor was identified in a man aged 30 to 45 in good health. The CDR3 DNA sequence: TGTGCCAGCAGCGTGGCTAGCGGCTCCTACGAGCAGTACTTC. Protein: CASSVASGSYEQYF.